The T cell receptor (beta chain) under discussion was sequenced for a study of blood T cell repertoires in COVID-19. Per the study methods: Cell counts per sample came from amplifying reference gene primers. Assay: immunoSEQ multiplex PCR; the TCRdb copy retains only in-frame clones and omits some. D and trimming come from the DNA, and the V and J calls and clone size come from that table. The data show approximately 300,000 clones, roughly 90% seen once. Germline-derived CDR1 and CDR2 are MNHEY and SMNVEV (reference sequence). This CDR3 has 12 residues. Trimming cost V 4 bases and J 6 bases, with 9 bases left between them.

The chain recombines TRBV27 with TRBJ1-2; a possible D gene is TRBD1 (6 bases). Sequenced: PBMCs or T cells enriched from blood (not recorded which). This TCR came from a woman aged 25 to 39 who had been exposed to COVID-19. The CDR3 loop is CASSSHRDGYTF. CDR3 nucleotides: TGTGCCAGCAGTTCCCACAGGGATGGCTACACCTTC.